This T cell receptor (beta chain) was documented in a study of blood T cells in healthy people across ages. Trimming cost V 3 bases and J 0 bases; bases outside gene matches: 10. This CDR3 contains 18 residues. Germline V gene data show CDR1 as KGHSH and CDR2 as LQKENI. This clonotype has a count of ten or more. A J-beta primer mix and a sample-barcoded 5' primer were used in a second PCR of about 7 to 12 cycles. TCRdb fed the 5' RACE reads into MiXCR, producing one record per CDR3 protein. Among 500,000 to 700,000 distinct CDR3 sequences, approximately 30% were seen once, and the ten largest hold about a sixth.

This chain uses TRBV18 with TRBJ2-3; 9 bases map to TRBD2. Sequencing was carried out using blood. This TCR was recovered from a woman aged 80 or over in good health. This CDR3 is CASSPLAGRPLSTDTQYF. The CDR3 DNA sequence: TGTGCCAGCTCACCGCTAGCGGGGCGACCACTTAGCACAGATACGCAGTATTTT.